Listed below are T cell receptor beta chains from one sample, sequenced in a study of cytomegalovirus exposure and HLA in healthy donors. Sequencing used immunoSEQ multiplex PCR; TCRdb keeps in-frame clones, though not all of them. This sample contains roughly 100,000 clones. Sequenced material: PBMCs. The source is a man aged 35-49 years in good health and CMV-seronegative. CDR3s include the opening cysteine and the closing phenylalanine or tryptophan. Fields, in order: D gene, J gene, V gene, CDR3 length, CDR3 protein, CDR3 DNA. D genes are given only for firm matches.

D: TRBD2
J: TRBJ2-1
V: TRBV5-1
length: 18
CDR3: CASSLISGRGRSYNEQFF
DNA: TGCGCCAGCAGCTTGATTAGCGGGAGAGGAAGGTCCTACAATGAGCAGTTCTTC

D: -
J: TRBJ2-7
V: TRBV7-9
length: 15
CDR3: CASSTTSGMAYEQYF
DNA: TGTGCCAGCAGTACAACTTCAGGGATGGCCTACGAGCAGTACTTC

D: -
J: TRBJ1-1
V: TRBV4-3
length: 17
CDR3: CASSQHLRVRGSTEAFF
DNA: TGCGCCAGCAGCCAGCACCTCAGGGTCAGGGGAAGCACTGAAGCTTTCTTT

D: TRBD1
J: TRBJ2-5
V: TRBV10-2
length: 16
CDR3: CASKRDRGAYQETQYF
DNA: TGCGCCAGCAAAAGGGACAGGGGGGCGTACCAAGAGACCCAGTACTTC

D: TRBD1
J: TRBJ1-6
V: TRBV14
length: 17
CDR3: CASRKPGQSSYNSPLHF
DNA: TGTGCCAGCAGAAAACCGGGACAGAGCTCCTATAATTCACCCCTCCACTTT

D: -
J: TRBJ2-3
V: TRBV9
length: 15
CDR3: CASSVANSGTDTQYF
DNA: TGTGCCAGCAGCGTAGCGAATTCAGGAACAGATACGCAGTATTTT

D: TRBD2
J: TRBJ2-7
V: TRBV6-5
length: 12
CDR3: CASRLTSNEQYF
DNA: TGTGCCAGCAGATTGACTAGCAACGAGCAGTACTTC

D: -
J: TRBJ2-7
V: TRBV6-5
length: 12
CDR3: CASSDSAYEQYF
DNA: TGTGCCAGCAGTGACTCAGCGTACGAGCAGTACTTC

D: -
J: TRBJ2-1
V: TRBV19
length: 16
CDR3: CASSHRGQPGGNEQFF
DNA: TGTGCCAGTAGTCACCGGGGGCAGCCGGGGGGCAATGAGCAGTTCTTC

D: -
J: TRBJ2-7
V: TRBV7-9
length: 15
CDR3: CASSRRTESIYEQYF
DNA: TGTGCCAGCAGCCGACGGACAGAGAGTATTTACGAGCAGTACTTC

D: -
J: TRBJ1-4
V: TRBV5-5
length: 14
CDR3: CASTQFATNEKLFF
DNA: TGTGCCAGCACCCAGTTTGCAACTAATGAAAAACTGTTTTTT

D: -
J: TRBJ1-1
V: TRBV28
length: 11
CDR3: CASNLRGEAFF
DNA: TGTGCCAGCAACCTAAGGGGTGAAGCTTTCTTT

D: TRBD1
J: TRBJ2-1
V: TRBV5-1
length: 14
CDR3: CASSSGTGGNEQFF
DNA: TGCGCCAGCAGCTCCGGGACAGGGGGCAATGAGCAGTTCTTC

D: -
J: TRBJ1-1
V: TRBV6-6
length: 15
CDR3: CASSRPTLDRSEAFF
DNA: TGTGCCAGCAGTAGGCCTACTTTAGACAGATCCGAAGCTTTCTTT

D: TRBD2
J: TRBJ2-7
V: TRBV10-2
length: 13
CDR3: CASRLAGGGEQYF
DNA: TGCGCCAGCAGGCTAGCGGGGGGGGGCGAGCAGTACTTC

D: TRBD2
J: TRBJ2-1
V: TRBV11-2
length: 17
CDR3: CASSLVFRGGEYNEQFF
DNA: TGTGCCAGCAGCTTAGTCTTCCGGGGGGGCGAGTACAATGAGCAGTTCTTC

D: -
J: TRBJ2-7
V: TRBV28
length: 17
CDR3: CASSIFPRVHRKYEQYF
DNA: TGTGCCAGCAGCATATTCCCGAGGGTTCACAGAAAATACGAGCAGTACTTC

D: -
J: TRBJ1-3
V: TRBV9
length: 13
CDR3: CASSVLPGNTIYF
DNA: TGTGCCAGCAGCGTTCTCCCCGGAAACACCATATATTTT

D: TRBD2
J: TRBJ2-5
V: TRBV7-9
length: 17
CDR3: CASSLRVGLAGGETQYF
DNA: TGTGCCAGCAGCTTGAGGGTGGGACTAGCGGGAGGAGAGACCCAGTACTTC

D: -
J: TRBJ2-5
V: TRBV29-1
length: 12
CDR3: CSGYRVQETQYF
DNA: TGCAGCGGTTACAGGGTCCAAGAGACCCAGTACTTC

D: TRBD1
J: TRBJ2-2
V: TRBV19
length: 14
CDR3: CASIRTGLTGELFF
DNA: TGTGCCAGTATCCGGACAGGTTTGACCGGGGAGCTGTTTTTT

D: -
J: TRBJ1-1
V: TRBV18
length: 14
CDR3: CASSPNSGDTEAFF
DNA: TGTGCCAGCTCACCAAATTCAGGGGACACTGAAGCTTTCTTT

D: -
J: TRBJ2-7
V: TRBV19
length: 16
CDR3: CASSIQGSKSSYEQYF
DNA: TGTGCCAGTAGTATACAGGGGTCCAAGAGCTCCTACGAGCAGTACTTC

D: TRBD1
J: TRBJ2-7
V: TRBV18
length: 13
CDR3: CASRRQGPYEQYF
DNA: TGTGCCAGCAGACGACAGGGGCCCTACGAGCAGTACTTC

D: TRBD1
J: TRBJ1-2
V: TRBV4-1
length: 21
CDR3: CASSQDRGTGDSYRARYGYTF
DNA: TGCGCCAGCAGCCAAGACCGAGGGACAGGCGACTCATACCGAGCTAGATATGGCTACACCTTC

D: TRBD2
J: TRBJ2-4
V: TRBV28
length: 14
CDR3: CASTGTRPPDIQYF
DNA: TGTGCCAGCACCGGGACTAGGCCCCCCGACATTCAGTACTTC

D: -
J: TRBJ2-7
V: TRBV5-1
length: 13
CDR3: CASSLEYPGEQYF
DNA: TGCGCCAGCAGCTTGGAATATCCCGGGGAGCAGTACTTC

D: TRBD2
J: TRBJ2-1
V: TRBV7-7
length: 14
CDR3: CASSFLISGGEQFF
DNA: TGTGCCAGCAGCTTTTTAATTAGCGGGGGGGAACAGTTCTTC

D: -
J: TRBJ2-1
V: TRBV4-2
length: 13
CDR3: CASSSLGSNEQFF
DNA: TGTGCCAGCAGCTCACTAGGGAGCAATGAGCAGTTCTTC

D: TRBD1
J: TRBJ1-1
V: TRBV18
length: 15
CDR3: CASSPWTGRNTEAFF
DNA: TGTGCCAGCTCACCCTGGACAGGAAGAAACACTGAAGCTTTCTTT

D: TRBD1
J: TRBJ1-6
V: TRBV6-1
length: 15
CDR3: CASEGTGARNSPLHF
DNA: TGTGCCAGCGAAGGGACAGGGGCGCGAAATTCACCCCTCCACTTT

D: TRBD2
J: TRBJ2-7
V: TRBV27
length: 16
CDR3: CASSPTTSGRPYEQYF
DNA: TGTGCCAGCAGCCCTACGACTAGCGGGAGACCCTACGAGCAGTACTTC

D: -
J: TRBJ1-6
V: TRBV7-2
length: 15
CDR3: CASSLVVGEGSPLHF
DNA: TGTGCCAGCAGCTTAGTGGTAGGGGAGGGTTCACCCCTCCACTTT

D: TRBD2
J: TRBJ2-7
V: TRBV7-2
length: 17
CDR3: CASSLVPPGLAGVEQYF
DNA: TGTGCCAGCAGCTTAGTCCCACCGGGACTAGCGGGAGTGGAGCAGTACTTC

D: TRBD1
J: TRBJ2-1
V: TRBV4-3
length: 17
CDR3: CASSQGVSDRVLNEQFF
DNA: TGCGCCAGCAGCCAAGGGGTATCTGACAGGGTGCTGAATGAGCAGTTCTTC

D: -
J: TRBJ1-1
V: TRBV2
length: 13
CDR3: CASDSQGSTEAFF
DNA: TGTGCCAGCGACTCACAGGGAAGCACTGAAGCTTTCTTT

D: -
J: TRBJ1-2
V: TRBV5-4
length: 13
CDR3: CASSIPSDYGYTF
DNA: TGTGCCAGCAGCATCCCTTCAGACTATGGCTACACCTTC

D: -
J: TRBJ1-5
V: TRBV4-3
length: 16
CDR3: CASSQESPRGNQPQHF
DNA: TGCGCCAGCAGCCAAGAATCCCCGAGAGGCAATCAGCCCCAGCATTTT

D: -
J: TRBJ2-7
V: TRBV14
length: 14
CDR3: CASSQEATVGEQYF
DNA: TGTGCCAGCAGCCAAGAAGCGACAGTAGGCGAGCAGTACTTC

D: TRBD2
J: TRBJ2-1
V: TRBV2
length: 15
CDR3: CASTLTSGGMNEQFF
DNA: TGTGCCAGCACCCTGACTAGCGGGGGTATGAATGAGCAGTTCTTC

D: TRBD1
J: TRBJ1-2
V: TRBV2
length: 12
CDR3: CASSVQGNGYTF
DNA: TGTGCCAGCAGTGTACAGGGGAATGGCTACACCTTC

D: -
J: TRBJ1-5
V: TRBV5-1
length: 16
CDR3: CASSLGRGNSNQPQHF
DNA: TGTGCCAGCAGCTTGGGCAGGGGCAATAGCAATCAGCCCCAGCATTTT

D: TRBD1
J: TRBJ1-4
V: TRBV7-8
length: 16
CDR3: CASSVPRTGLNEKLFF
DNA: TGTGCCAGCAGCGTCCCGCGGACAGGGCTGAATGAAAAACTGTTTTTT

D: -
J: TRBJ1-5
V: TRBV7-8
length: 15
CDR3: CASSLEGRSNQPQHF
DNA: TGTGCCAGCAGCTTAGAGGGGCGAAGCAATCAGCCCCAGCATTTT

D: -
J: TRBJ1-3
V: TRBV18
length: 14
CDR3: CASSPKEDWHTIYF
DNA: TGTGCCAGCTCACCAAAGGAAGACTGGCACACCATATATTTT

D: TRBD2
J: TRBJ2-1
V: TRBV5-6
length: 15
CDR3: CASSERGVTYNEQFF
DNA: TGTGCCAGCAGCGAGCGGGGGGTAACCTACAATGAGCAGTTCTTC

D: TRBD1
J: TRBJ1-4
V: TRBV30
length: 14
CDR3: CAWRGTGGREKLFF
DNA: TGTGCCTGGAGGGGGACAGGGGGTAGGGAAAAACTGTTTTTT

D: TRBD1
J: TRBJ2-7
V: TRBV28
length: 15
CDR3: CASSLGRGWTYEQYF
DNA: TGTGCCAGCAGTTTAGGCAGGGGGTGGACCTACGAGCAGTACTTC

D: TRBD1
J: TRBJ2-3
V: TRBV6-1
length: 16
CDR3: CASSEGQGRSVGTQYF
DNA: TGTGCCAGCAGTGAAGGACAGGGAAGATCGGTTGGTACGCAGTATTTT

D: TRBD1
J: TRBJ1-2
V: TRBV28
length: 12
CDR3: CATEDRGYGYTF
DNA: TGTGCCACCGAGGACAGGGGCTATGGCTACACCTTC

D: TRBD1
J: TRBJ1-5
V: TRBV4-2
length: 17
CDR3: CASSQDLQGYSNQPQHF
DNA: TGTGCCAGCAGCCAGGATTTACAGGGGTATAGCAATCAGCCCCAGCATTTT

D: -
J: TRBJ1-1
V: TRBV19
length: 15
CDR3: CASRLRGKSGTEAFF
DNA: TGTGCCAGTAGATTACGAGGCAAGAGTGGCACTGAAGCTTTCTTT

D: TRBD1
J: TRBJ1-3
V: TRBV4-2
length: 16
CDR3: CASTRTGQHSGNTIYF
DNA: TGTGCCAGCACCCGGACAGGACAACACTCTGGAAACACCATATATTTT